The 31 T cell receptor beta chains given below trace back to one sample, sequenced in a study of blood T cell repertoires in COVID-19. Data came from immunoSEQ multiplex PCR; TCRdb stores just in-frame clones and leaves some out. Of some 70,000 clones listed, about 87% are singletons. Sequencing was performed on peripheral blood. The origin of the receptors is a middle-aged man with active COVID-19.

The V gene is TRBV3-1 (or the pseudogene TRBV3-2), the J gene TRBJ1-2, with D hard to call. The CDR3 consists of 16 residues. Trimming cost V 2 bases and J 8 bases, with 21 bases left between them. CDR1 is LGHDT and CDR2 is YNNKEL in the germline V gene (reference sequence). CDR3 region: CASSQFFQLDSRGYTF. The CDR3 DNA is TGTGCCAGCAGCCAATTTTTTCAACTGGACTCTAGGGGCTACACCTTC.

J is TRBJ2-7 and V is TRBV2, with D tentatively TRBD1 (6 bases). Germline V gives CDR1 SNHLY, CDR2 FYNNEI. The length of the CDR3 is 12 residues. Trimming took 10 bases from V and 3 from J, leaving 13 bases between them. The CDR3 bases are TGTGCCATAAGACAGGAACACTACGAGCAGTACTTC. This gives the protein CAIRQEHYEQYF.

This sequence joins TRBV6-6 and TRBJ1-4; D is undetermined. V dropped 0 bases and J dropped 2 bases, with 10 bases sitting between them. The CDR3 runs to 16 residues. Germline lookup yields CDR1 MNHNY and CDR2 SVGAGI (reference sequence). The DNA for the CDR3 is TGTGCCAGCAGTTACTCGTCAGTAGCTACTAATGAAAAACTGTTTTTT. This translates into CASSYSSVATNEKLFF.

V usage is TRBV6-5 and J usage is TRBJ1-1, with TRBD1 identical over 9 bases. The V segment lost 10 bases and the J segment 4 bases; nucleotides outside the gene matches: 4. Looked up from germline, CDR1 is MNHEY and CDR2 is SVGAGI. This CDR3 comprises 12 residues. CDR3 sequence (DNA): TGTGCCATCCAGACAGGGGGCACTGAAGCTTTCTTT. It is translated as CAIQTGGTEAFF.

The V and J genes are TRBV2 and TRBJ1-5; D ambiguous. This CDR3 is 14 amino acids long. Between the trimmed V and J ends, which lost 3 bases and 1 base, there was a span of 7 bases. Germline values: CDR1 SNHLY, CDR2 FYNNEI. CDR3: CASSDRLSNQPQHF. The CDR3 nucleotides are TGTGCCAGCAGTGATCGGTTAAGCAATCAGCCCCAGCATTTT.

The chain uses TRBV6-2 or TRBV6-3 and TRBJ1-2; possible D gene TRBD1, 5 bases. The germline V and J ends were trimmed by 6 bases and 5 bases, with 19 bases remaining between them. The CDR3 consists of 15 residues. Germline V gene sequence: CDR1 MNHEY, CDR2 SVGEGT. CDR3 sequence (DNA): TGTGCCAGCAGCCCTCGGACCAATCGGGGGTATGGCTACACCTTC. Translation: CASSPRTNRGYGYTF.

The chain recombines TRBV27 with TRBJ1-1; perhaps TRBD1 as D (6 bases). This CDR3 is 14 amino acids long. CDR1 and CDR2 (germline): MNHEY, SMNVEV (reference sequence). V was cut by 5 bases and J by 4 bases, with 14 bases left in between. CDR3 sequence (DNA): TGTGCCAGCAGTGTCAGGGGTGTTTTCACTGAAGCTTTCTTT. Its translation: CASSVRGVFTEAFF.

The chain uses TRBV2 and TRBJ2-5; 7 bases fit TRBD1. The CDR3 contains 12 residues. In germline, CDR1 is SNHLY, CDR2 FYNNEI. Unmatched junction bases numbered 3, after V lost 6 bases and J lost 5 bases. CDR3 sequence reads: CASRGQRETQYF. The CDR3 DNA reads as TGTGCCAGCAGGGGACAGCGGGAGACCCAGTACTTC.

The rearrangement joins TRBV6-5 to TRBJ1-6; D is perhaps TRBD1 (6 bases). The CDR3 runs to 14 residues. Trimming cost V 9 bases and J 8 bases, with 17 bases left between them. Germline CDR1 and CDR2: MNHEY and SVGAGI. The CDR3 here is CASRAGGWDSPLHF. CDR3 nucleotides: TGTGCCAGTCGAGCGGGGGGCTGGGATTCACCCCTCCACTTT.

The chain employs TRBV6-2 or TRBV6-3 and TRBJ2-5, with D perhaps TRBD2 (6 bases). Germline V gene sequence: CDR1 MNHEY, CDR2 SVGEGT. This CDR3 contains 13 residues. Deletions cut 5 bases from V and 5 bases from J, with 12 bases between. As DNA, the CDR3 is TGTGCCAGCAGTCCACTAGCTCGGGAGACCCAGTACTTC. Protein: CASSPLARETQYF.

The rearrangement joins TRBV5-1 to TRBJ2-1; TRBD2 matches at 11 bases. Germline lookup yields CDR1 SGHRS and CDR2 YFSETQ. Unmatched junction bases numbered 21, after V lost 5 bases and J lost 8 bases. The CDR3 extends over 19 amino acids. In nucleotides, the CDR3 is TGCGCCAGCAGTTCCGGGGCAGCCGTAGCGGGAGGGCGCGTGGATGAGCAGTTCTTC. Its protein product is CASSSGAAVAGGRVDEQFF. Combining the CDR3 with reference TRBV5-1 and TRBJ2-1 gives the whole variable domain KAGVTQTPRYLIKTRGQQVTLSCSPISGHRSVSWYQQTPGQGLQFLFEYFSETQRNKGNFPGRFSGRQFSNSRSEMNVSTLELGDSALYLCASSSGAAVAGGRVDEQFFGPGTRLTVL.

The genes are TRBV29-1 and TRBJ2-7, with 7 bases matching TRBD1. Germline V gene data show CDR1 as SQVTM and CDR2 as ANQGSEA. With 6 bases clipped from V and 6 bases from J, the junction kept 8 bases outside the gene matches. The CDR3 spans 12 residues. This CDR3 is CSVKTGSREQYF. CDR3 in DNA: TGCAGCGTGAAGACAGGGTCTCGCGAGCAGTACTTC.

The chain joins TRBV7-9 to TRBJ2-7; 8 bases agree with TRBD1. V was pared by 0 bases and J by 3 bases, with 13 bases of the junction left unmatched. The CDR3 extends over 18 amino acids. CDR1 and CDR2 from the germline V gene are SEHNR and FQNEAQ (reference sequence). CDR3 sequence: CASSLAGWGTGFDYEQYF. The CDR3, as DNA: TGTGCCAGCAGCTTAGCGGGGTGGGGGACAGGCTTCGACTACGAGCAGTACTTC.

J is TRBJ1-2 and V is TRBV6-5; 7 bases line up with TRBD1. Germline V gene lookup returns CDR1 MNHEY and CDR2 SVGAGI. The CDR3 runs 15 residues. Losses at the gene ends were 6 bases for V and 8 bases for J; bases not matched to a gene: 15. This CDR3 reads CASSQTGQGGVGYTF. The CDR3 nucleotides are TGTGCCAGCAGCCAAACCGGCCAGGGGGGTGTGGGCTACACCTTC.

The V call is TRBV24-1, the J call TRBJ2-2; 16 nucleotides align to TRBD2. V shed 0 bases, J shed 3 bases, and the junction held 9 bases outside the gene matches. Germline lookup yields CDR1 KGHDR and CDR2 SFDVKD. CDR3 length: 21 amino acids. The CDR3 here is CATSDLPSGTSGRGYTGELFF. The DNA of the CDR3 is TGTGCCACCAGTGATTTGCCTTCTGGGACTAGCGGGAGGGGGTACACCGGGGAGCTGTTTTTT.

The V gene is TRBV5-4, the J gene TRBJ1-1; 9 bases align to TRBD1. The CDR3 is 16 residues long. Germline assignment: CDR1 SGHNT and CDR2 YYREEE (reference sequence). V trimming: 1 base; J trimming: 6 bases; junction bases outside the gene matches: 10. The CDR3 DNA is TGTGCCAGCAGCTTGCTCCCGGGACAGGGTCTCTCTGAAGCTTTCTTT. Amino acids: CASSLLPGQGLSEAFF.

The chain employs TRBV19 and TRBJ2-7, with D perhaps matching TRBD1 (7 bases). Germline values: CDR1 LNHDA, CDR2 SQIVND (reference sequence). V lost 11 bases, J lost 3 bases, and 20 bases lay in between. The CDR3 length is 14 residues. CDR3 coding DNA: TGTGCCGGGGGAGGAGGCAGGGGGATCTACGAGCAGTACTTC. Its protein product is CAGGGGRGIYEQYF.

The chain employs TRBV28 and TRBJ1-1, with D perhaps TRBD1 (6 bases). The CDR3 has 13 residues. Per the germline V gene, CDR1 is MDHEN and CDR2 is SYDVKM. Trimming shortened V by 3 bases and J by 7 bases, and 12 bases separated the two germline ends. CDR3 in DNA: TGTGCCAGCAGTTTTGGGGGCCGCGGTGAAGCTTTCTTT. It yields the protein CASSFGGRGEAFF.

V usage is TRBV18 and J usage is TRBJ2-3, with D possibly matching TRBD2 (5 bases). This CDR3 region has 16 residues. The germline V and J ends were trimmed by 6 bases and 4 bases, with 20 bases remaining between them. Germline CDR1 and CDR2: KGHSH and LQKENI. Here the CDR3 reads CASSLGGYGEPDTQYF. DNA for the CDR3: TGTGCCAGCTCCCTCGGCGGCTATGGGGAGCCAGATACGCAGTATTTT.

The chain links TRBV3-1 (or the pseudogene TRBV3-2) to TRBJ2-5, with TRBD2 matching 7 bases. The trim removed 0 bases at V and 5 bases at J, leaving 9 bases unmatched. This CDR3 spans 16 amino acids. Germline values: CDR1 LGHDT, CDR2 YNNKEL (reference sequence). The CDR3 loop is CASSQDRGGSFETQYF. Written as DNA, the CDR3 is TGTGCCAGCAGCCAAGATAGGGGAGGGTCTTTCGAGACCCAGTACTTC.

This chain connects TRBV28 to TRBJ2-7, with TRBD2 as a possible D gene (6 bases). Germline V gives CDR1 MDHEN, CDR2 SYDVKM. V lost 3 bases and J 3 bases, leaving 12 bases between the germline ends. CDR3 size: 14 residues. CDR3 sequence: CASSLGRPLYEQYF. The CDR3 DNA reads TGTGCCAGCAGTTTGGGGAGGCCCCTCTACGAGCAGTACTTC.

This chain connects TRBV6-8 to TRBJ2-1, with 8 nucleotides matching TRBD2. CDR1 is MNHGY and CDR2 is SAAAGT in the germline V gene. The J segment lost 6 bases and the V segment lost 8 bases, leaving 9 bases of the junction unmatched. The length of the CDR3 is 14 residues. CDR3 sequence reads: CASVAAGGGNEQFF. CDR3 bases: TGTGCCAGCGTCGCGGCGGGAGGCGGCAATGAGCAGTTCTTC.

The gene calls are TRBV6-5 and TRBJ2-7; 9 bases match TRBD1. The germline CDR1 and CDR2 sequences are MNHEY and SVGAGI. The CDR3 has 14 residues. The ends lost 6 bases at V and 6 bases at J; junction bases unmatched: 9. The CDR3 DNA sequence: TGTGCCAGCAGCCGTCCCGGGACAGGGACCGAGCAGTACTTC. Protein: CASSRPGTGTEQYF.

The rearrangement joins TRBV5-1 to TRBJ2-5; D is possibly TRBD2 (6 bases). The CDR3 totals 13 residues. Germline CDR1 reads SGHRS; CDR2 reads YFSETQ. V lost 2 bases and J lost 5, with 10 bases in between. The CDR3 sequence: CASSLGGMETQYF. In nucleotides, the CDR3 is TGCGCCAGCAGCTTAGGAGGGATGGAGACCCAGTACTTC.

V is TRBV7-9 and J is TRBJ1-5; D might be TRBD1 (5 bases). The CDR3 is 15 residues long. Trimming removed 4 bases from V and 10 bases from J, with 20 bases in between. Germline V gives CDR1 SEHNR, CDR2 FQNEAQ (reference sequence). CDR3 DNA sequence: TGTGCCAGCAGCTCCCCATGGGGGGGACTGGGCCCCCAGCATTTT. This sequence encodes CASSSPWGGLGPQHF.

This chain connects TRBV28 to TRBJ2-2; 7 bases are shared with TRBD1. This CDR3 has 15 residues. CDR1 MDHEN and CDR2 SYDVKM come from the germline V gene. With V trimmed by 7 bases and J by 3 bases, 8 bases remained unmatched. The CDR3 region is CASITGTAYTGELFF. The CDR3 nucleotides are TGTGCCAGCATCACCGGGACAGCTTACACCGGGGAGCTGTTTTTT. The full variable domain, rest sourced from reference TRBV28 and TRBJ2-2, is DVKVTQSSRYLVKRTGEKVFLECVQDMDHENMFWYRQDPGLGLRLIYFSYDVKMKEKGDIPEGYSVSREKKERFSLILESASTNQTSMYLCASITGTAYTGELFFGEGSRLTVL.

This chain connects TRBV19 to TRBJ1-2; TRBD1 agrees at 7 bases. Germline V lookup: CDR1 LNHDA, CDR2 SQIVND (reference sequence). Losses at the gene ends were 5 bases for V and 5 bases for J; bases not matched to a gene: 14. The CDR3 extends over 16 amino acids. CDR3 residues: CASSALTGKGRYGYTF. CDR3 nucleotide sequence: TGTGCCAGTAGTGCATTGACAGGGAAAGGAAGGTATGGCTACACCTTC.

The chain is built from TRBV2 and TRBJ1-1, with TRBD1 identical over 8 bases. V trimming: 7 bases; J trimming: 1 base; junction bases outside the gene matches: 5. Germline V lookup: CDR1 SNHLY, CDR2 FYNNEI. CDR3 length equals 14 residues. The CDR3 nucleotides read TGTGCCAGCATCGACAGGGGCGCGAACACTGAAGCTTTCTTT. This gives the protein CASIDRGANTEAFF.

The CDR3 protein is CASSWRGQGYGYTF. DNA of the CDR3: TGTGCCAGCAGTTGGAGGGGGCAAGGCTATGGCTACACCTTC. J is TRBJ1-2 and V is TRBV28; 7 bases align to TRBD1. J gave up 4 bases and V 4 bases, and 6 bases lay outside the gene matches. Germline V lookup: CDR1 MDHEN, CDR2 SYDVKM. The CDR3 is made up of 14 amino acids.

The genes are TRBV7-2 and TRBJ2-7, with 8 bases aligning to TRBD1. Germline V lookup: CDR1 SGHTA, CDR2 FQGNSA. CDR3 length: 16 amino acids. J lost 3 bases, V lost 0 bases, and 7 bases had no gene match. The CDR3 DNA reads TGTGCCAGCAGCTTAGCGAGCCAGGGGGCGAGCTACGAGCAGTACTTC. Translation: CASSLASQGASYEQYF.

The chain is built from TRBV4-2 and TRBJ2-7; the match to TRBD2 covers 8 bases. The ends lost 4 bases at V and 4 bases at J; junction bases unmatched: 12. This CDR3 is built from 16 residues. Per the germline V gene, CDR1 is LGHNA and CDR2 is YNFKEQ. The CDR3: CASSRDPGGHLYEQYF. The CDR3 DNA follows: TGTGCCAGCAGCCGAGACCCGGGGGGGCACTTGTACGAGCAGTACTTC.